This T cell receptor (beta chain) appears in the sequencing data of a study of beta chain features in type 1 diabetes. Expressed TCRB transcripts got sequenced, as all isolated RNA was reverse transcribed. TCRdb's table, derived via immunoSEQ multiplex PCR, lists solely in-frame clones and lacks some. The sample has tens of thousands of clones; roughly 70% are singletons. Turning to this clone: Its matching antigen is unknown.

Points from the study as a whole: All four CD4+ subsets of Type 1 diabetes patients contained TCRB CDR3s that were moderately but significantly shorter.

Sequencing used Tregs from blood. This clonotype was obtained from a woman aged 18-30 years with type 1 diabetes.

Written as DNA, the CDR3 is TGTGCCAGCAGCCCCTCAGGGGCTACTGGGGCCAACGTCCTGACTTTC. Encoded protein: CASSPSGATGANVLTF. The J gene is TRBJ2-6, the V gene TRBV16; maybe TRBD1 (6 bases). Germline loops: CDR1 KGHSY, CDR2 FQNENV. V lost 4 bases, J lost 2 bases, and 12 bases lay in between. The CDR3 has 16 residues.